This T cell receptor (beta chain) was sequenced during a study of cytomegalovirus exposure and HLA in healthy donors. PCR employed 60 Vbeta and 13 Jbeta primers. Here immunoSEQ multiplex PCR was the method, and the copy in TCRdb shows in-frame clones only, minus some. Found here are around 110,000 clones, over 50% of them singletons; the top ten hold about 8%. Findings and caveats of the study: Presence/absence analyses took donor sequencing depth as roughly uniform.

In the case of this clone: Its antigen is as yet unknown.

The V gene's germline CDR1 is SGHTA and CDR2 FQGNSA. Trimming shortened V by 5 bases and J by 1 base, and 13 bases separated the two germline ends. The CDR3 totals 15 residues. This TCR was sampled from a woman aged 40 to 50 in good health and CMV-seropositive. Sequenced: PBMCs. This rearrangement joins TRBV7-2 to TRBJ2-3; D possibly corresponds to TRBD1 (6 bases). CDR3 bases: TGTGCCAGCAGCCTACAGGGCAGGGGCACAGATACGCAGTATTTT. The encoded protein is CASSLQGRGTDTQYF.